This T cell receptor beta chain was recorded in a study of blood T cell repertoires in COVID-19. About the research overall: The United States, Italy and Spain were the sources of the acute and convalescent COVID-19 samples. In each case, the material was cDNA or gDNA derived from T cells, B-cell-depleted T cells, or PBMCs.

Per the original data handling: By means of reference gene primer amplification, nucleated cell counts were estimated. This table comes from immunoSEQ multiplex PCR, and its TCRdb copy is limited to in-frame clones, with some not included. The V and J calls and clone size are taken from that table; D and trimming were inferred from the DNA. The table has some 130,000 clones, 87% seen once. The CDR3 is 16 amino acids. Germline V CDR1 and CDR2: KGHDR, SFDVKD. Unmatched junction bases numbered 5, after V lost 4 bases and J lost 1 base. V is TRBV24-1 and J is TRBJ2-1; 8 nucleotides align to TRBD2. This clonotype was sampled from a man aged 50-60 years with active COVID-19. The material sequenced was peripheral blood. The CDR3 DNA is TGTGCCACCAGTGACTCCGGGACTAGTTCCTACAATGAGCAGTTCTTC. Translated: CATSDSGTSSYNEQFF.